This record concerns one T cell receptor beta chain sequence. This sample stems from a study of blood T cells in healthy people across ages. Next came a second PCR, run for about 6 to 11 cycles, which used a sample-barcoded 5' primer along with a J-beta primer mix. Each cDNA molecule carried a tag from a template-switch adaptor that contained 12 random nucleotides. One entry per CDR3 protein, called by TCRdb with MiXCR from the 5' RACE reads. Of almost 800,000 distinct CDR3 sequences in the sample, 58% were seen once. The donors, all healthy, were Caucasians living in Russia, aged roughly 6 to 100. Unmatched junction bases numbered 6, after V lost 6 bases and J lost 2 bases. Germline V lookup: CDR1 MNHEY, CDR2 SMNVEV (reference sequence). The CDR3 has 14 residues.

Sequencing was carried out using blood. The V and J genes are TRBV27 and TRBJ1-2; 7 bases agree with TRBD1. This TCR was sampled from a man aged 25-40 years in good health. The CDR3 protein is CASRSMGQNYGYTF. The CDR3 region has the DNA TGTGCCAGCAGATCGATGGGACAGAACTATGGCTACACCTTC.